The source of this TCR beta chain is a study of molecular identifiers for immune sequencing clone quantification (dated 2018 in TCRdb). Regarding the study in general: In a replicate experiment, RNA from around 20,000 or 100,000 naive CD8 T cells was split into five aliquots, four of which were sequenced. The study was a methods study using CD8 T cells to benchmark molecular-identifier clustering-based TCR repertoire sequencing (MIDCIRS) and TCR RNA copy counting. General conclusions and limits of the study: A single cell's worth of spiked-in Jurkat TCR RNA was reported detectable even among one million naive CD8 T cells. Highly expanded clone sizes could be underestimated if identical TCR molecules share a barcode. About 3 recovered TCR RNA copies per cell were obtained by modeling, versus around 9.8 by digital PCR, implying a capture efficiency of approximately 27%. In CMV-specific effector cells, clones with more than 20 RNA copies accounted for over 97% of molecules, whereas in naive cells such clones accounted for under 1%. Without barcode sub-clustering, chimeric consensus sequences inflated TCR diversity; chimeras reached as high as 47%. Spiked-in Jurkat TCR RNA (10 copies' worth), which is not part of the donor repertoire, was contained in the naive libraries.

Libraries were prepared through PCR. The sequencer listed for this sample is NextSeq 500. Bulk TCR libraries were prepared as previously described, using TCR primers listed in Table S5. Total RNA was purified with the Qiagen AllPrep DNA/RNA kit. Before any analysis, reads coming from multiple sequencing runs of the same library were combined into one pool. As for the original processing: Only reads with exact TCR constant sequence were kept, trimmed to 150 nt, and grouped by their 12-nt molecular barcodes. Reads inside each barcode group were sub-clustered using a 15% Levenshtein threshold, and a quality-weighted consensus sequence was constructed for each RNA molecule. Non-functional sequences were filtered out, along with any lower-count sequence sitting one edit away from another sequence. Based on fitting two negative binomial distributions, any barcode sub-cluster with under 20% of the maximum read count was discarded. TCRdb took the public reads, trimmed them with fastp at Q25, ran MiXCR for clone calling and kept in-frame beta chains. Entries that share a CDR3 protein sequence are merged under the most common genes and DNA. None of the V and J calls come from the authors' own analysis; TCRdb made them. The sample includes some 89,000 distinct CDR3 sequences, with 20% to 30% observed a single time. The top ten constitute roughly 1% of the sample.

The junction carries 16 bases between V and J, which are trimmed by 7 bases and 6 bases respectively. Based on the germline V gene (reference sequence), the CDR1 and CDR2 sequences are LNHDA and SQIVND. The CDR3 runs 14 amino acids, cysteine and phenylalanine included. The only DNA kept is the CDR3, 42 bases in frame from the first base. Libraries of naive CD8 T cells were built from anywhere between roughly 17,000 and 1,000,000 sorted cells, with 10%, 30% or 50% of the purified RNA used. Naive CD8 T cells were FACS-sorted as CD8+CD4-CCR7+CD45RA+ on a BD FACSAria II into RLT Plus buffer. Ten to eleven TCR copies' worth of Jurkat RNA were spiked into about 20,000-1,100,000 naive CD8 T cell samples to test detection sensitivity. Enrichment of CD8 T cells was done with RosetteSep CD8+ T Cell Enrichment Cocktail plus Ficoll-Paque, and ACK red cell lysis came afterward. This clonotype occurred many times. What antigen it recognizes has not been identified. Per-base quality was not reported, and no clone a single base away is much larger than it.

The receptor comes from a human donor in good health. Some libraries in this study had Jurkat cell RNA spiked in. This chain joins TRBV19 to TRBJ1-5, with the D gene too uncertain to name. The sample was naive CD8+ T cells from blood, with Jurkat cell RNA spiked in. Explained via the paper, the cell subset or site label denotes: FACS-sorted CD8+CD4-CCR7+CD45RA+ naive T cells. The base sequence is TGTGCCAGTACCCCTACCTCGGCAGGTCAGCCCCAGCATTTT. The translation is CASTPTSAGQPQHF.